This TCR beta chain was sequenced during a study of brain T cells in children with intractable seizures. The time point was: blood from clinic visit 5 months post-surgery; TSC patient then seizure free. This CDR3 is built from 13 residues. CDR1 and CDR2 (germline): SGDLS, YYNGEE. V was shortened by 5 bases and J by 4 bases, with 12 bases between the two germline ends. The protocol was immunoSEQ multiplex PCR, while the TCRdb copy is restricted to in-frame clones and leaves out a portion. The data show about 350,000 clones, over 85% seen once. The TCR sequence derives from a boy younger than two with tuberous sclerosis and intractable seizures. This sequence joins TRBV9 and TRBJ1-1; D is uncertain. The sequencing used peripheral blood, collected less than 6 months after surgery. As DNA, the CDR3 is TGTGCCAGCAGTCCCAACCCAGGCACTGAAGCTTTCTTT. This gives the protein CASSPNPGTEAFF. The whole variable domain, remainder taken from reference TRBV9 and TRBJ1-1, is DSGVTQTPKHLITATGQRVTLRCSPRSGDLSVYWYQQSLDQGLQFLIQYYNGEERAKGNILERFSAQQFPDLHSELNLSSLELGDSALYFCASSPNPGTEAFFGQGTRLTVV.